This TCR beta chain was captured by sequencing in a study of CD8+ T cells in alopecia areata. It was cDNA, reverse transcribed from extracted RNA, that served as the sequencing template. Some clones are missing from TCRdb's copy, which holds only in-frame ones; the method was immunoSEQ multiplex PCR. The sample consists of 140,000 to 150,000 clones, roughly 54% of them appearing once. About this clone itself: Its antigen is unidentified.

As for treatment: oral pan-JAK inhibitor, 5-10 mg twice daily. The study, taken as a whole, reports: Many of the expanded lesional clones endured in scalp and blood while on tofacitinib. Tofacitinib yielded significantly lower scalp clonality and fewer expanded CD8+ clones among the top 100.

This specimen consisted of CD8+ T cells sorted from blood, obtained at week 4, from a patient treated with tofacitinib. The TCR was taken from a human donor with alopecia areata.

Here the CDR3 DNA reads TGTGCCTGGAGTGTAGAAGGGAGTCAGCCCCAGCATTTT. It codes for CAWSVEGSQPQHF. The gene calls are TRBV30 and TRBJ1-5; D remains unclear. Germline V gene sequence: CDR1 GTSNPN, CDR2 SVGIG (reference sequence). The CDR3 has 13 residues. V dropped 0 bases and J dropped 6 bases, with 9 bases sitting between them.